This T cell receptor beta chain came from a study of cytomegalovirus exposure and HLA in healthy donors. Study as a whole: A preliminary data release comprised 70 million to 95 million unique TCRs obtained from HLA-typed donors.

Concerning this clone itself: Antigen: not known.

Study results and limitations: It has been reported that TCR beta sequences accurately predicted the HLA-A and HLA-B alleles of most subjects. Only CMV serostatus was available as immune exposure information. There were some public TCRs occurring in many donors, but most TCR sequences were rare.

The CDR3 spans 17 residues. Germline V lookup: CDR1 LGHNA, CDR2 YNFKEQ. Germline trimming cut 3 bases from V and 7 bases from J; bases unmatched to any gene: 17. The PCR used 60 Vbeta and 13 Jbeta primers. Data came from immunoSEQ multiplex PCR; TCRdb stores just in-frame clones and leaves some out. The sample has over 110,000 clones, 70% to 85% seen once. Material: PBMCs. This rearrangement joins TRBV4-2 to TRBJ2-7; the match to TRBD2 covers 8 bases. The source of this sequence is a woman aged 60-75 years in good health and CMV-seropositive. In DNA form, the CDR3 reads TGTGCCAGCAGCCAGGGCCCCGTGGGACTAGGGAGTGGGGAGCAGTACTTC. Protein sequence: CASSQGPVGLGSGEQYF.